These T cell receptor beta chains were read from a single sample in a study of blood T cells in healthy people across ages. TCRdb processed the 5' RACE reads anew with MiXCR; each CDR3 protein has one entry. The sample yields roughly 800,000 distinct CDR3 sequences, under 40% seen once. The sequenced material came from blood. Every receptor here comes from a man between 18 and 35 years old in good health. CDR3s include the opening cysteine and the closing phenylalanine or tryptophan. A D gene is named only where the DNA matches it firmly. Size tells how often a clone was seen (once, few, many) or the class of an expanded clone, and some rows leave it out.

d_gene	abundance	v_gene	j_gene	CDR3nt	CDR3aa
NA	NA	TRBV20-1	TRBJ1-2	TGCAGTGCTAGAGGGGAGACCGGGCCAGGGAGAGGCTACACCTTC	CSARGETGPGRGYTF
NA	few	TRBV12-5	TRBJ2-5	TGTGCTAGTGGTCCCCTTGACGAAGAGACCCAGTACTTC	CASGPLDEETQYF
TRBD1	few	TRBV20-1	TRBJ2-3	TGCAGTGCTAGACTCCTCGACAGGGTGGGCACAGATACGCAGTATTTT	CSARLLDRVGTDTQYF
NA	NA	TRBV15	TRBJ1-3	TGTGCCACCAGCGGTGTACAGGGCTCTGGAAACACCATATATTTT	CATSGVQGSGNTIYF
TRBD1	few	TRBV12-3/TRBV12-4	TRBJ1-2	TGTGCCAGCAGCCGTACACAGGGGGCAAGCGGCTACACCTTC	CASSRTQGASGYTF
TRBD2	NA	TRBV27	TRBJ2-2	TGTGCCAGCAGTTTAGGGCTAGCGGGAGCAACCGGGGAGCTGTTTTTT	CASSLGLAGATGELFF
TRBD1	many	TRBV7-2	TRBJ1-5	TGTGCCAGCAGCTTAGGGACAGGGTATCAGCCCCAGCATTTT	CASSLGTGYQPQHF
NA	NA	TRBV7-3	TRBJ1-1	TGTGCCAGCACCCCTGGGCCCGGTAGCACTGAAGCTTTCTTT	CASTPGPGSTEAFF
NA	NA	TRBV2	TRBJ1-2	TGTGCCAGCAGTACCGGACAGAGCGTAGGTGGCCACACCTTC	CASSTGQSVGGHTF
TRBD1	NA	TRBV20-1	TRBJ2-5	TGCAGTGCTAGTAAAGGGACAGGACAGGAGACCCAGTACTTC	CSASKGTGQETQYF
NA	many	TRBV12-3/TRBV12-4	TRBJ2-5	TGTGCCAGCAGTCAGCTGCGAGAGACCCAGTACTTC	CASSQLRETQYF
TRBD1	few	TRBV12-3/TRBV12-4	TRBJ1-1	TGTGCCAGCAGGGGACAGGACGGTAACACTGAAGCTTTCTTT	CASRGQDGNTEAFF
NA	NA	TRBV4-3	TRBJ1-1	TGCGCCAACAGCCAAGGACCGGGACGGATGAACACTGAAGCTTTCTTT	CANSQGPGRMNTEAFF
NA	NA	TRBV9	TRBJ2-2	TGTGCCAGCAGCGTAGAACCAGGGGCGAACACCGGGGAGCTGTTTTTT	CASSVEPGANTGELFF
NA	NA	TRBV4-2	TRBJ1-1	TGTGCCAGCAAGAGGGATAAGGGAGGCAGATCGACTGAAGCTTTCTTT	CASKRDKGGRSTEAFF
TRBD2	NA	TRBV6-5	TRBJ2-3	TGTGCCAGCAGTCTGACTAGCGGGGGAGCAGATACGCGGTATTTT	CASSLTSGGADTRYF
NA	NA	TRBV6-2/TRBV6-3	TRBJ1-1	TGTGCCAGCAGTCCCGGCCTCGCGGGGGCGAGTCAGTCAGTCTTCACTGAAGCTTTCTTT	CASSPGLAGASQSVFTEAFF
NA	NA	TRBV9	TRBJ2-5	TGTGCCAGCAGCGTAGTCGGGGGAGCTTACGATGAGCAGTACTTC	CASSVVGGAYDEQYF
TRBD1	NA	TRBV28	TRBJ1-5	TGTGCCAGCATCCGTGACAGGGGCGGCAATCAGCCCCAGCATTTT	CASIRDRGGNQPQHF
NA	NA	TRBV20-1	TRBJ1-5	TGCAGTGCTAGAGAGAGTGGGAGCAATCAGCCCCAGCATTTT	CSARESGSNQPQHF